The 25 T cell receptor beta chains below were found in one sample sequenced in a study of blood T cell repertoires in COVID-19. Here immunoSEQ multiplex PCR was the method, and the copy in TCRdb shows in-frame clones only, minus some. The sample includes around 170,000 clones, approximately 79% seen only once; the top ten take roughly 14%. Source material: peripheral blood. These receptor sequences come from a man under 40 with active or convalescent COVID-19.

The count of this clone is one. Here the CDR3 reads CASSADGQTYEQYF. The DNA of the CDR3 is TGTGCCAGCAGCGCAGATGGACAGACCTACGAGCAGTACTTC. The chain combines TRBV7-6 with TRBJ2-7; D is possibly TRBD1 (6 bases). The CDR3 totals 14 residues. The germline V and J ends were trimmed by 5 bases and 2 bases, with 13 bases remaining between them. Germline CDR1 reads SGHVS; CDR2 reads FNYEAQ.

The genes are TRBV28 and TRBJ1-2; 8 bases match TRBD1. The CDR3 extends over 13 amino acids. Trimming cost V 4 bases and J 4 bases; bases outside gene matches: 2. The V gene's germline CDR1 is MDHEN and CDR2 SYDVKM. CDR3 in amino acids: CASSSGQVYGYTF. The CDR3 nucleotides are TGTGCCAGCAGTTCGGGACAGGTCTATGGCTACACCTTC.

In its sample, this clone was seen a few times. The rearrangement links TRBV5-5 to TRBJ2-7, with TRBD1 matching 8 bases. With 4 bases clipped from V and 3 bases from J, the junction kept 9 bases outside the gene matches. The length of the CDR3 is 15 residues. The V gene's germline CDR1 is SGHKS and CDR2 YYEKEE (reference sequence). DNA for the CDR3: TGTGCCAGCAGCACCGGACAGGGTATATACTACGAGCAGTACGTC. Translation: CASSTGQGIYYEQYV.

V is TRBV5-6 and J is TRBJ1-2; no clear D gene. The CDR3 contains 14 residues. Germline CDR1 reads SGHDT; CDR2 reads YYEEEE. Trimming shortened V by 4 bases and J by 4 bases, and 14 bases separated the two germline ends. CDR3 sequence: CASSQSGLTYGYTF. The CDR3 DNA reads TGTGCCAGCAGCCAGAGTGGACTAACCTATGGCTACACCTTC.

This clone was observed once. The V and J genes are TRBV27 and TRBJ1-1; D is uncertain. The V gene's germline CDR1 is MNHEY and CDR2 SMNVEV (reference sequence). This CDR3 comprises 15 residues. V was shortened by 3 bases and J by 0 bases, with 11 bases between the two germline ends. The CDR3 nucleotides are TGTGCCAGCAGTTTGTCCGGGAAGATGAACACTGAAGCTTTCTTT. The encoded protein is CASSLSGKMNTEAFF.

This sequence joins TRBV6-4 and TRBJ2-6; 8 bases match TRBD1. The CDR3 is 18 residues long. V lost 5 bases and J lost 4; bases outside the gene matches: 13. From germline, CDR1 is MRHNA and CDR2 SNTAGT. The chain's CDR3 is CASSLAGGLLSGANVLTF. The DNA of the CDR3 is TGTGCCAGCAGTTTGGCAGGGGGCTTACTCAGCGGGGCCAACGTCCTGACTTTC.

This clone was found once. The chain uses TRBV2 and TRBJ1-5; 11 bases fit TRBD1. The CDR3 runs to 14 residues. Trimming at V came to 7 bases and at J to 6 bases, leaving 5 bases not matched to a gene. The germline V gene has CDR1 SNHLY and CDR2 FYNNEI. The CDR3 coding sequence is TGTGCCAGCATAGGACAGGGGGCTGGTCAGCCCCAGCATTTT. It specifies CASIGQGAGQPQHF.

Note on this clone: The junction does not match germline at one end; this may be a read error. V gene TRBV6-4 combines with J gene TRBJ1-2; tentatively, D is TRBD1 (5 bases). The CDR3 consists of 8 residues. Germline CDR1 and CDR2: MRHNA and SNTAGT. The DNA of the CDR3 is TGTGCCACACAGGAGTCGGGCTTC. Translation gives CATQESGF.

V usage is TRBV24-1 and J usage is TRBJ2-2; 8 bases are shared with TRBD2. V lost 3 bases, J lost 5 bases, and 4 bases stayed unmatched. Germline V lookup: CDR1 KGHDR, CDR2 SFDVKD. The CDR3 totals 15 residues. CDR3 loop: CATSDRLAPTGELFF. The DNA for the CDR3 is TGTGCCACCAGTGATCGACTAGCGCCGACCGGGGAGCTGTTTTTT.

CDR3: CASRSDRGRSYEQYF. CDR3 coding DNA: TGTGCCAGCAGATCCGACAGGGGGAGATCCTACGAGCAGTACTTC. V gene TRBV7-2 combines with J gene TRBJ2-7; 9 bases match TRBD1. Germline-derived CDR1 and CDR2 are SGHTA and FQGNSA. CDR3 length: 15 residues. V lost 6 bases and J lost 1; bases outside the gene matches: 7.

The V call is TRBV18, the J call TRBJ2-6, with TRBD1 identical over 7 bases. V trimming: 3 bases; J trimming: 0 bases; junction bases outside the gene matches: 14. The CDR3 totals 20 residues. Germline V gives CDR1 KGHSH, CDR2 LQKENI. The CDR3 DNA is TGTGCCAGCTCACCTGTTTCCCCAGGGGGTCCTAGCTCTGGGGCCAACGTCCTGACTTTC. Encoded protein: CASSPVSPGGPSSGANVLTF.

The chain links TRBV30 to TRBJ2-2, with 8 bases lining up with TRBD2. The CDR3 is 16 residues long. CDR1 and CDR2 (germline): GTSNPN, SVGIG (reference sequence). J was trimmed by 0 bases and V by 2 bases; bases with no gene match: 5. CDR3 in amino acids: CAWSPRGLANTGELFF. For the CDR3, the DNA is TGTGCCTGGAGTCCTCGGGGACTAGCGAACACCGGGGAGCTGTTTTTT.

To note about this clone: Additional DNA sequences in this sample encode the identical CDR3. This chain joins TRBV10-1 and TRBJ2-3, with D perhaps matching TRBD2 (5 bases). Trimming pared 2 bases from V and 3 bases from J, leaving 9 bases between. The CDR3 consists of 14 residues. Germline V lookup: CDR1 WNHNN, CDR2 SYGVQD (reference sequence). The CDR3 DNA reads TGCGCCAGCAGTGAGGAGGGTAGTACAGATACGCAGTATTTT. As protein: CASSEEGSTDTQYF.

In DNA, the CDR3 is TGTGCTAGTGGAGGGGCATCCAGCCCCCAGCATTTT. Encoded protein: CASGGASSPQHF. The chain recombines TRBV12-5 with TRBJ1-5, with TRBD1 as a possible D gene (5 bases). With 6 bases removed from V and 10 bases from J, the gap between germline ends came to 13 bases. The CDR3 length is 12 residues. Germline CDR1 is LGHNT and CDR2 is FRNRAP.

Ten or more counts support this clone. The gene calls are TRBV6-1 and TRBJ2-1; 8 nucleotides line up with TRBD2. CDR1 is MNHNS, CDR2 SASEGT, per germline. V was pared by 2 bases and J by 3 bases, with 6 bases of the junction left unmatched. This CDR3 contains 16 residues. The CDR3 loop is CASSESAGGFYNEQFF. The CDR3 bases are TGTGCCAGCAGTGAAAGCGCGGGAGGATTCTACAATGAGCAGTTCTTC.

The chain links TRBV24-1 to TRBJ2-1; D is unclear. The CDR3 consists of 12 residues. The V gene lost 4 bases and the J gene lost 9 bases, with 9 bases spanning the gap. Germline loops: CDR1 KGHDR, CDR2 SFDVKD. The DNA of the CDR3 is TGTGCCACCAGTGAAGGAGCGCTTGAGCAGTTCTTC. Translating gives CATSEGALEQFF.

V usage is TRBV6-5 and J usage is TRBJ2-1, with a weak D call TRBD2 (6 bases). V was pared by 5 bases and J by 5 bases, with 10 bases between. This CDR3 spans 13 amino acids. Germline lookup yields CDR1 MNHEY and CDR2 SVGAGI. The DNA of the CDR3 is TGTGCCAGCAGTCGTCGGGAGAACAATGAGCAGTTCTTC. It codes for CASSRRENNEQFF.

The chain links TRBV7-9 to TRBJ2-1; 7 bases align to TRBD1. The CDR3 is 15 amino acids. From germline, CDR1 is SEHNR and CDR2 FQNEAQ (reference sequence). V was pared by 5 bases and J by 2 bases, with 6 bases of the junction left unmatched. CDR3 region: CASSPNRGPYNEQFF. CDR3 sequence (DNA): TGTGCCAGCAGCCCTAACAGGGGCCCCTACAATGAGCAGTTCTTC.

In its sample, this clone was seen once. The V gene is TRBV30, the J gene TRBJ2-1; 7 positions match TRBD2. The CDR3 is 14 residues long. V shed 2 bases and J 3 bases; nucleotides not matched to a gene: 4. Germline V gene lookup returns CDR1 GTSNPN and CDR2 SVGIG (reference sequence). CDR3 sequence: CAWSKRGDYNEQFF. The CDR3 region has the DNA TGTGCCTGGAGTAAACGGGGGGACTACAATGAGCAGTTCTTC.

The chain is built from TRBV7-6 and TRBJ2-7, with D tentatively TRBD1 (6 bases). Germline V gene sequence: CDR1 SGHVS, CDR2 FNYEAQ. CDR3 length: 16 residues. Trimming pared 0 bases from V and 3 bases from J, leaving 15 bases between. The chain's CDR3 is CASSLAVHQGSYEQYF. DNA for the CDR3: TGTGCCAGCAGCTTAGCGGTTCACCAGGGGAGCTACGAGCAGTACTTC.

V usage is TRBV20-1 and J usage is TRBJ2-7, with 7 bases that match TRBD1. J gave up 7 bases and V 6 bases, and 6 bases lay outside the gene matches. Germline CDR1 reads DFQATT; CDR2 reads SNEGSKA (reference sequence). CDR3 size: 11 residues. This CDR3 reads CSADRDGEQYF. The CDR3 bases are TGCAGTGCCGACAGGGATGGAGAGCAGTACTTC.

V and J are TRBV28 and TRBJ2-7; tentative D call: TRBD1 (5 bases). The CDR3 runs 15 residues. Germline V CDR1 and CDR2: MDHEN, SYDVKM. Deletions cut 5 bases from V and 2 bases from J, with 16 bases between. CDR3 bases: TGTGCCAGCAGTGAGACCGGGCAGGGTACCTACGAGCAGTACGTC. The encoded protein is CASSETGQGTYEQYV.

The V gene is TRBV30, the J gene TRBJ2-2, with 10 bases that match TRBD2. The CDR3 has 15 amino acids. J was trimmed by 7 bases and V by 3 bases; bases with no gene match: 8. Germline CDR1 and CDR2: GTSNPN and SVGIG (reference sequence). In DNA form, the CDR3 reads TGTGCCTGGAGATTACTAGCGGGGCTCGGCGGGGAGCTGTTTTTT. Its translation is CAWRLLAGLGGELFF. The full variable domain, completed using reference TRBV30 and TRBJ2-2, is SQTIHQWPATLVQPVGSPLSLECTVEGTSNPNLYWYRQAAGRGLQLLFYSVGIGQISSEVPQNLSASRPQDRQFILSSKKLLLSDSGFYLCAWRLLAGLGGELFFGEGSRLTVL.

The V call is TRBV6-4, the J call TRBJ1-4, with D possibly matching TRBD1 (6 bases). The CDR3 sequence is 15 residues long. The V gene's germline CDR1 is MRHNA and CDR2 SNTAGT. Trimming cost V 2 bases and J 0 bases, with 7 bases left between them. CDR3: CASSDAGATNEKLFF. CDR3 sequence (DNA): TGTGCCAGCAGTGACGCAGGGGCAACTAATGAAAAACTGTTTTTT.

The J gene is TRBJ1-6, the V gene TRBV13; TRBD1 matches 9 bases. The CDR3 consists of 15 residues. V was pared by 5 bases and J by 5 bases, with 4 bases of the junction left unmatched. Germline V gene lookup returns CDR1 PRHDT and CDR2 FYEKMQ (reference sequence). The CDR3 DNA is TGTGCCAGCAGCGCCGGGACAGGGAATAATTCACCCCTCCACTTT. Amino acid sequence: CASSAGTGNNSPLHF.